A single T cell receptor beta chain is shown here with its context. The antigen is undetermined. This entry comes from a study of CD8+ T cells in alopecia areata. Overall study context: Among treated patients, oral tofacitinib was administered at 5 to 10 mg twice daily.

Peripheral blood, together with lesional scalp punch biopsies, was collected from alopecia areata patients. Findings of the study overall: In patients, TCRs were shared less clearly than in mice, and HLA may possibly be involved.

The germline gives CDR1 SGHVS, CDR2 FNYEAQ. The CDR3 has 14 residues. V lost 0 bases to trimming and J lost 1 base, with 5 bases between them. cDNA prepared by RNA extraction and subsequent reverse transcription served as the template for sequencing. Sequenced by immunoSEQ multiplex PCR; TCRdb stores in-frame clones only, minus some. The sample lists about 130,000 clones, about 50% occurring once. The chain couples TRBV7-6 to TRBJ2-3; D remains unclear. The sample consisted of CD8+ T cells sorted from blood, taken at week 0. The clonotype originates from a human donor with alopecia areata. CDR3 sequence: CASSLAGGTDTQYF. CDR3 nucleotides: TGTGCCAGCAGCTTAGCTGGCGGCACAGATACGCAGTATTTT.